The clone carrying this TCR beta chain was observed a single time. Its antigen remains unidentified. This entry belongs to a study of shared clonotypes between healthy human individuals. Study-wide results and caveats: Clonotypes which were not shared had lower generation probabilities than clonotypes that all four donors shared.

CDR1 KGHSY and CDR2 FQNENV come from the germline V gene. The CDR3 has 16 amino acids. The V end lost 4 bases, the J end lost 4 bases, and 17 bases lay between the germline ends. Profiled with immunoSEQ multiplex PCR; TCRdb holds only in-frame clones, not every one. The sample lists about 2.1 million clones; approximately 92% were seen once. The naive CD8 fraction comprised CD45RO-negative cells positively selected for CCR7 and excluded terminally differentiated effector memory CD45RA+ cells. The sequencing sample was made of naive CD8+ T cells from PBMCs. The genes are TRBV16 and TRBJ1-5, with D unresolved. This sequence originates from a man younger than 30 in good health. Some clones in this sample may be carry-over from other donors' samples. DNA for the CDR3: TGTGCCAGCAGCCCAAGGGTAGCAGGCAGAAATCAGCCCCAGCATTTT. Translation gives CASSPRVAGRNQPQHF.